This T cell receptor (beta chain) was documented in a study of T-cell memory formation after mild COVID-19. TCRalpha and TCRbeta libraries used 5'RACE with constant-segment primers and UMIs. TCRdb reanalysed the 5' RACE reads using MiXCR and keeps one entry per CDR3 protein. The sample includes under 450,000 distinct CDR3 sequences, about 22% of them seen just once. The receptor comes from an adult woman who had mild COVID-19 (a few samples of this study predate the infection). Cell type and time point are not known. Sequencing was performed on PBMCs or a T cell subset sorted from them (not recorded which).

CDR3 in amino acids: CASIPQGKPYEQYF. The CDR3 DNA is TGTGCCAGCATCCCCCAAGGGAAACCCTACGAGCAGTACTTC. This chain connects TRBV6-5 to TRBJ2-7; no firm D call. Germline V gene lookup returns CDR1 MNHEY and CDR2 SVGAGI. The V and J ends lost 7 bases and 2 bases respectively, with 15 bases between them. This CDR3 comprises 14 residues.